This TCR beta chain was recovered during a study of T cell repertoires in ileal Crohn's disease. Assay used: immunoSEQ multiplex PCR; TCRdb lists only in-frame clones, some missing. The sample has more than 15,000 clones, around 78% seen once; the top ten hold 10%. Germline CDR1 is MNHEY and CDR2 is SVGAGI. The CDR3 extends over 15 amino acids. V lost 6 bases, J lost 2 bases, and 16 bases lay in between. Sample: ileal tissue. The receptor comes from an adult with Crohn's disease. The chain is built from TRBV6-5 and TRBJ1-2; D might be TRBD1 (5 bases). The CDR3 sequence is CASSSRVLGNYGYTF. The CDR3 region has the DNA TGTGCCAGCAGCTCCAGGGTCCTAGGCAACTATGGCTACACCTTC.